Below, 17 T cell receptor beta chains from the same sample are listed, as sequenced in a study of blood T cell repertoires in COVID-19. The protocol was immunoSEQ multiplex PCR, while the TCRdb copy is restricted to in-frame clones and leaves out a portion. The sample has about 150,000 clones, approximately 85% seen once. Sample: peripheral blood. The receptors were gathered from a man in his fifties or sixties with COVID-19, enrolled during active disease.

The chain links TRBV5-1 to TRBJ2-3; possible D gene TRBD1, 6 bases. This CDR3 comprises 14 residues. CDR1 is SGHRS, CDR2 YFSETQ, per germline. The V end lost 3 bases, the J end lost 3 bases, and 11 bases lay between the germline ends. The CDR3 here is CASSSGQLTDTQYF. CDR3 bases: TGCGCCAGCAGCTCAGGACAGTTAACAGATACGCAGTATTTT.

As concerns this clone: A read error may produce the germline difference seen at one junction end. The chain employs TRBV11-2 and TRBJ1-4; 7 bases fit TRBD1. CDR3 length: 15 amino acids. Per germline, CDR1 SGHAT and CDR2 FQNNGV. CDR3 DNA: TGTGCCAGCAGCCTAGACAGGGTGGCTAATGAAAAACTGTTTTTT. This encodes CASSLDRVANEKLFF.

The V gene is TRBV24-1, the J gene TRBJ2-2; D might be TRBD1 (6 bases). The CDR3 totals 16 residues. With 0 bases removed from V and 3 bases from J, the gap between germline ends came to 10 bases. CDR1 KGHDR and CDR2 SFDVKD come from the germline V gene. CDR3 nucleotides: TGTGCCACCAGTGATTTGCCACCAGGGGACACCGGGGAGCTGTTTTTT. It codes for CATSDLPPGDTGELFF.

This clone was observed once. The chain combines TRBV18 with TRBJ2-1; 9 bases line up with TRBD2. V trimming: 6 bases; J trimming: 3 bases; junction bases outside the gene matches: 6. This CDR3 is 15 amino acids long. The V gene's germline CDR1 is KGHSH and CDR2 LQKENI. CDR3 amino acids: CASSRGGADYNEQFF. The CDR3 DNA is TGTGCCAGCTCCCGCGGGGGGGCGGACTACAATGAGCAGTTCTTC.

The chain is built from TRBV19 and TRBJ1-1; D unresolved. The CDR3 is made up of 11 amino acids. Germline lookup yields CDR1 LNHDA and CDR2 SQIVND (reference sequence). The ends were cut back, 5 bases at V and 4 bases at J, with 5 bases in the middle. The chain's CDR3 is CASSLFTEAFF. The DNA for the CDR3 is TGTGCCAGTAGTCTTTTCACTGAAGCTTTCTTT.

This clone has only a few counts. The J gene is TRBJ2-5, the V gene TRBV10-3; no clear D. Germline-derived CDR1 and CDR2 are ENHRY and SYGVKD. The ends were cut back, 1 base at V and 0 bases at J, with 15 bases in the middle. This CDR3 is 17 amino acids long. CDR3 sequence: CAISEFEEQQYQETQYF. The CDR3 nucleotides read TGTGCCATCAGTGAGTTTGAAGAGCAACAGTACCAAGAGACCCAGTACTTC.

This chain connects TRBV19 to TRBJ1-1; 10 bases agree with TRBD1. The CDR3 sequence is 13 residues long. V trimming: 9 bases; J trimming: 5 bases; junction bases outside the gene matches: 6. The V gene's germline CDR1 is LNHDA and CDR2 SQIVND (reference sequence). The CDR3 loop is CASKDRGKTEAFF. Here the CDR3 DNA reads TGTGCCAGCAAGGACAGGGGGAAGACTGAAGCTTTCTTT.

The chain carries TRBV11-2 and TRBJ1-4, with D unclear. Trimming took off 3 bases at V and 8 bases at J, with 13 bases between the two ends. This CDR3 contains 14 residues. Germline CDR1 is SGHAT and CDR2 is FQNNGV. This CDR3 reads CASSFVTGVEKLFF. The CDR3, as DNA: TGTGCCAGCAGCTTTGTTACCGGGGTCGAAAAACTGTTTTTT. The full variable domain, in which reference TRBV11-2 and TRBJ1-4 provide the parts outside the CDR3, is EAGVAQSPRYKIIEKRQSVAFWCNPISGHATLYWYQQILGQGPKLLIQFQNNGVVDDSQLPKDRFSAERLKGVDSTLKIQPAKLEDSAVYLCASSFVTGVEKLFFGSGTQLSVL.

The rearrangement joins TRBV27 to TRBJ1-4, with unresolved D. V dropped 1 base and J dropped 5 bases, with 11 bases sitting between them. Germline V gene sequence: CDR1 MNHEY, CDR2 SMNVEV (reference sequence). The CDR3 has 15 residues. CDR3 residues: CASSLWAGKNEKLFF. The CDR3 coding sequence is TGTGCCAGCAGTTTATGGGCGGGAAAGAATGAAAAACTGTTTTTT.

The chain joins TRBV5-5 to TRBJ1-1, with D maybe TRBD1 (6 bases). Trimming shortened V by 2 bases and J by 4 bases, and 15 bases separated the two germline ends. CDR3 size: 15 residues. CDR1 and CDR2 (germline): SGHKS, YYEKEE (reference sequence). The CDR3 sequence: CASSFRGGSGTEAFF. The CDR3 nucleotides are TGTGCCAGCAGCTTTCGAGGGGGATCCGGCACTGAAGCTTTCTTT.

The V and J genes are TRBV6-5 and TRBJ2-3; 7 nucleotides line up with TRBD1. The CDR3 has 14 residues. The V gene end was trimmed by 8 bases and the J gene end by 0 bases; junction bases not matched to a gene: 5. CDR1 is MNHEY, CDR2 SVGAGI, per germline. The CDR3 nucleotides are TGTGCCAGCCGGGACAGACTTAGCACAGATACGCAGTATTTT. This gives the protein CASRDRLSTDTQYF.

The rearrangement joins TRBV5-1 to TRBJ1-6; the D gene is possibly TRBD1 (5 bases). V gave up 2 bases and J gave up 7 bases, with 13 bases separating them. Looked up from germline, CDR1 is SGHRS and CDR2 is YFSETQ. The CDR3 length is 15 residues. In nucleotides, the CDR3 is TGCGCCAGCAGCTTTTTTCAGGGTAGCAATTCACCCCTCCACTTT. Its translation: CASSFFQGSNSPLHF.

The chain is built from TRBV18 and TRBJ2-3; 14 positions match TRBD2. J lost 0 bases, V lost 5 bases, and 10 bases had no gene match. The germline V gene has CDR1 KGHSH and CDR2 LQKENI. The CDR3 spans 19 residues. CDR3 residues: CASSRTSGGRSSSTDTQYF. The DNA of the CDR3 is TGTGCCAGCTCAAGGACTAGCGGGGGGAGGAGTTCCAGCACAGATACGCAGTATTTT.

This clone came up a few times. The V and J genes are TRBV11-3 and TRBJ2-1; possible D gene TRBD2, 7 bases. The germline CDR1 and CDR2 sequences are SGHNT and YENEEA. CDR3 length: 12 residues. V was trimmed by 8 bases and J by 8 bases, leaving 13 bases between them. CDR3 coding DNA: TGTGCCAGCCGGGGGAGGGGGGATGAGCAGTTCTTC. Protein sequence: CASRGRGDEQFF.

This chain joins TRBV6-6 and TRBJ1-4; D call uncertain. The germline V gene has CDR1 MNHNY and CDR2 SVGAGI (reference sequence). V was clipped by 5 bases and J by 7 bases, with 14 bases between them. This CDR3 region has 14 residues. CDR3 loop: CASSHLTTGEKLFF. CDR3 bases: TGTGCCAGCAGTCACCTGACGACGGGTGAAAAACTGTTTTTT.

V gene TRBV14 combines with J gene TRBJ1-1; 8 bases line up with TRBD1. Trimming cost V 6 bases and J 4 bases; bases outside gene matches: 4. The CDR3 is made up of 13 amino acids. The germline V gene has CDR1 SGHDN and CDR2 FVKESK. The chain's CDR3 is CASRVTGVTEAFF. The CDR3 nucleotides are TGTGCCAGCAGGGTGACAGGGGTCACTGAAGCTTTCTTT.

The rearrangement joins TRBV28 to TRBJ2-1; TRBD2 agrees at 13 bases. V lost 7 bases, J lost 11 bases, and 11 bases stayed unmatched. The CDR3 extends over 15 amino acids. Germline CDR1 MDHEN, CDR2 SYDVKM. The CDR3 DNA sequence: TGTGCCAGCAAAGGAGGCACTAGCGGGGGGGTTCAGCAGTTCTTC. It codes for CASKGGTSGGVQQFF.